One sample yielded the 7 T cell receptor beta chains listed below, sequenced in a study of post-analysis software for immune sequencing data. Study outcomes and limitations: Patients used about five TRBV segments, including TRBV5-6, TRBV5-1 and TRBV20-1, more often than controls.

TCR beta libraries were prepared from cDNA with unique molecular identifiers. Via MiXCR, TCRdb re-called the PCR reads, giving one row per CDR3 protein. Of approximately 400,000 distinct CDR3 sequences in the sample, less than 40% were seen once. The antigens these receptors bind are not known. Sequenced input: blood. The source is a girl between 10 and 17 years old with multiple sclerosis.

The V and J genes are TRBV5-5 and TRBJ2-3; 10 bases line up with TRBD2. Germline V gene sequence: CDR1 SGHKS, CDR2 YYEKEE (reference sequence). There are 17 residues in the CDR3. V lost 4 bases to trimming and J lost 2 bases; unmatched junction nucleotides: 10. CDR3 in DNA: TGTGCCAGCAGCCCCTGGGCTAGCGGGGGCCTCACAGATACGCAGTATTTT. This encodes CASSPWASGGLTDTQYF.

This chain links TRBV14 with TRBJ2-4; maybe TRBD1 (6 bases). The CDR3 covers 15 residues. The V and J ends lost 4 bases and 2 bases respectively, with 12 bases between them. Germline V gene lookup returns CDR1 SGHDN and CDR2 FVKESK. CDR3 region: CASSRTGSTKNIQYF. In DNA, the CDR3 is TGTGCCAGCAGCCGAACAGGGTCGACCAAAAACATTCAGTACTTC.

This clonotype was counted a few times. The V gene is TRBV20-1, the J gene TRBJ1-1; 9 bases fit TRBD1. The CDR3 has 15 amino acids. Germline assignment: CDR1 DFQATT and CDR2 SNEGSKA (reference sequence). The V segment lost 2 bases and the J segment 2 bases; nucleotides outside the gene matches: 6. CDR3 in DNA: TGCAGTGCTAGATCTGGGACAGGGAGAAACACTGAAGCTTTCTTT. It is translated as CSARSGTGRNTEAFF.

Only a few counts were recorded for this clonotype. V is TRBV10-3 and J is TRBJ2-5; D might be TRBD1 (6 bases). The J call is uncertain, as TRBJ2-7 better fits the DNA end. Germline loops: CDR1 ENHRY, CDR2 SYGVKD. The CDR3 spans 14 residues. CDR3 residues: CAISEPGQPNEQYF. The CDR3 DNA sequence: TGTGCCATCAGTGAGCCCGGACAGCCCAACGAGCAGTACTTC.

This clonotype has more than one count but fewer than ten. V gene TRBV20-1 combines with J gene TRBJ2-3, with 8 bases identical to TRBD2. The V segment lost 3 bases and the J segment 5 bases; nucleotides outside the gene matches: 10. The germline V gene has CDR1 DFQATT and CDR2 SNEGSKA (reference sequence). The CDR3 extends over 15 amino acids. CDR3 residues: CSARAASGSGDTQYF. The DNA of the CDR3 is TGCAGTGCTAGGGCGGCTAGCGGGTCTGGAGATACGCAGTATTTT.

This clonotype appeared a few times. V is TRBV11-2 and J is TRBJ2-1; D remains unclear. Germline CDR1 and CDR2: SGHAT and FQNNGV. The CDR3 runs to 15 residues. The V end was cut by 5 bases, the J end by 3 bases, with 14 bases between. The CDR3 here is CASSPSRSIYNEQFF. CDR3 DNA sequence: TGTGCCAGCAGCCCCAGCCGTAGCATCTACAATGAGCAGTTCTTC.

The table lists this clonotype with many counts. V and J are TRBV29-1 and TRBJ1-1, with D hard to call. The CDR3 has 12 residues. Germline loops: CDR1 SQVTM, CDR2 ANQGSEA. V was cut by 3 bases and J by 0 bases, with 5 bases left in between. The CDR3 is CSVDILNTEAFF. Here the CDR3 DNA reads TGCAGCGTTGATATTCTGAACACTGAAGCTTTCTTT.